This T cell receptor (beta chain) is from a study of blood T cell repertoires in COVID-19. Study at large: Specimens from acute and convalescent COVID-19 originated in the United States, Italy and Spain. PBMCs, B-cell-depleted T cells, or T cells provided the cDNA or gDNA that made up the material.

Per the original data handling: Estimated nucleated cell counts came from reference gene primer amplification. The data were produced by immunoSEQ multiplex PCR, yet TCRdb's version contains in-frame clones alone and is incomplete. That table gives V, J and clone size, and the DNA gave D and trimming. The sample lists around 64,000 clones, roughly 89% occurring once. Trimming at V came to 6 bases and at J to 7 bases, leaving 9 bases not matched to a gene. Per germline, CDR1 MNHEY and CDR2 SVGEGT. The CDR3 loop spans 15 amino acids. The TCR originated in an elderly woman with acute or convalescent COVID-19. Sequencing was done on a sample of peripheral blood. The chain has TRBV6-2 or TRBV6-3 and TRBJ2-4, with TRBD2 matching 10 bases. The CDR3 loop reads CASSSLAGERNIQYF. CDR3 coding DNA: TGTGCCAGCAGCAGTCTAGCGGGAGAGAGGAACATTCAGTACTTC.